This T cell receptor beta chain is from a study of graft-versus-host responses after intestinal transplantation. At the level of the study: All recipients were given anti-thymocyte globulin induction, and tacrolimus and steroids were then administered for roughly 3 years.

In its sample, this clone is medium-sized (0.01 to 0.1%). Plating of 200,000 CFSE-labeled responder cells was done together with 200,000 irradiated, violet-dye-labeled stimulator cells. V shed 4 bases, J shed 2 bases, and the junction held 0 bases outside the gene matches. The CDR3 runs to 15 residues. Per the germline V gene, CDR1 is SNHLY and CDR2 is FYNNEI. The data were produced by immunoSEQ multiplex PCR, yet TCRdb's version contains in-frame clones alone and is incomplete. The table lists under 15,000 clones, 30% of them singletons, with 2.6% in the top ten. The sequence came from a human patient who received an intestinal transplant. V and J are TRBV2 and TRBJ2-1, with 12 bases that match TRBD2. The source was alloreactive CD8+ T cells from a mixed lymphocyte reaction culture, collected before intestinal transplant. Specified subset: CFSE-low proliferating T cells sorted from roughly 6-day pre-transplant mixed lymphocyte reaction (GvH or HvG direction). The CDR3 DNA is TGTGCCAGCAGTGCTAGCGGGGGGGCCTACAATGAGCAGTTCTTC. Its protein product is CASSASGGAYNEQFF.